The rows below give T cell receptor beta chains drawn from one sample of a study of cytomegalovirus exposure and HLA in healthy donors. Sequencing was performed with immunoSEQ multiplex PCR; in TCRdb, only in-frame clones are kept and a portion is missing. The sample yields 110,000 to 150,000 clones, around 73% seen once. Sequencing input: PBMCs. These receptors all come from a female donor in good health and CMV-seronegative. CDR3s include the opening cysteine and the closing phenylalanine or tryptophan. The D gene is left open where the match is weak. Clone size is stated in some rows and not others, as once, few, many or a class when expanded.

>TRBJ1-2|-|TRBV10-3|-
CAIKVGRDNSNGYTF
TGTGCCATCAAAGTCGGGAGGGACAATTCAAATGGCTACACCTTC
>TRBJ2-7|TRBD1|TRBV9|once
CASSVGVGTGTYEQYF
TGTGCCAGCAGCGTAGGGGTGGGGACAGGGACCTACGAGCAGTACTTC
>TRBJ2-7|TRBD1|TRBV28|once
CASSLSRTGWMYEQYF
TGTGCCAGCAGTTTATCCCGGACAGGGTGGATGTACGAGCAGTACTTC
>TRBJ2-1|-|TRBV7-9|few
CASSWRQVGNEQFF
TGTGCCAGCAGCTGGCGACAGGTGGGCAATGAGCAGTTCTTC
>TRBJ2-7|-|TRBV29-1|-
CSVAAVGGPYEQYF
TGCAGCGTCGCTGCGGTTGGAGGACCCTACGAGCAGTACTTC
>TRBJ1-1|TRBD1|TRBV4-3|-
CASSQRQVRGHSEAFF
TGCGCCAGCAGCCAGCGGCAGGTCAGGGGGCATTCTGAAGCTTTCTTT
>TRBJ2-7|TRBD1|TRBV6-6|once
CASSGQVSYEQYF
TGTGCCAGCTCGGGACAGGTCTCCTACGAGCAGTACTTC
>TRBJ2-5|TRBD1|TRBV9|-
CASSVTTGVAETQYF
TGTGCCAGCAGCGTCACTACAGGGGTGGCCGAGACCCAGTACTTC
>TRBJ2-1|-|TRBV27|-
CASSWANEQFF
TGTGCCAGCAGTTGGGCTAATGAGCAGTTCTTC
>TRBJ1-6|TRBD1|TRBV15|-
CATSGTGTGNSPLHF
TGTGCCACCAGCGGGACCGGGACAGGAAATTCACCCCTCCACTTT
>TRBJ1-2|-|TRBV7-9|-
CSSSFADYGYTF
TGTTCCAGCAGCTTTGCAGACTATGGCTACACCTTC
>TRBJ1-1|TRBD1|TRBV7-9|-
CASSLGGQASALNTEAFF
TGTGCCAGCAGCTTAGGAGGACAGGCCTCAGCACTGAACACTGAAGCTTTCTTT
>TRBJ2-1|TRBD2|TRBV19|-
CASSIQLAGHEQFF
TGTGCCAGTAGTATACAACTAGCGGGACATGAGCAGTTCTTC
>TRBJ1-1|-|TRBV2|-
CASSLGGGMNTEAFF
TGTGCCAGCAGCCTGGGGGGGGGCATGAACACTGAAGCTTTCTTT
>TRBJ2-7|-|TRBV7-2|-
CASSLVVRGGEQYF
TGTGCCAGCAGCTTAGTTGTTCGAGGGGGAGAGCAGTACTTC
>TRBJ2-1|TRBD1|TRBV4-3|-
CASSRGTGGRNEQFF
TGCGCCAGCAGCCGAGGGACAGGGGGCAGGAATGAGCAGTTCTTC
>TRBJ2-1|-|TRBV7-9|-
CASSLAGLRPNNEQFF
TGTGCCAGCAGCTTAGCTGGACTTCGTCCTAACAATGAGCAGTTCTTC